This TCR beta chain stems from a study of blood T cell repertoires in COVID-19. Study overall: Spain, Italy and the United States supplied samples that represented acute and convalescent COVID-19. PBMCs, B-cell-depleted T cells, or T cells provided the cDNA or gDNA that made up the material.

This CDR3 has 15 residues. Trimming removed 1 base from V and 1 base from J, with 10 bases in between. The germline gives CDR1 LGHDT, CDR2 YNNKEL (reference sequence). Per the original methods: Counts of nucleated cells, estimated from reference gene primer amplification, were obtained. The protocol was immunoSEQ multiplex PCR, while the TCRdb copy is restricted to in-frame clones and leaves out a portion. That table furnishes V, J and clone size, whereas the DNA furnished D and trimming. The sample yields about 120,000 clones, roughly 80% seen once. The receptor comes from a man between 65 and 80 years old with acute or convalescent COVID-19. Material: peripheral blood. This chain connects TRBV3-1 (or the pseudogene TRBV3-2) to TRBJ2-5; D unresolved. The CDR3 protein is CASSQVPSSQETQYF. DNA of the CDR3: TGTGCCAGCAGCCAAGTTCCTAGTTCCCAAGAGACCCAGTACTTC.